This entry is about one T cell receptor beta chain. Its specificity is not known. This sample was included in a study of cytomegalovirus exposure and HLA in healthy donors. PCR employed 60 Vbeta and 13 Jbeta primers. TCRdb's table, derived via immunoSEQ multiplex PCR, lists solely in-frame clones and lacks some. The sample includes tens of thousands of clones, 65% of them seen just once. Germline V lookup: CDR1 SGDLS, CDR2 YYNGEE. V lost 2 bases and J lost 6; bases outside the gene matches: 6. CDR3 size: 16 residues. General study findings and limits: TCR beta sequences reportedly predicted most subjects' HLA-A and HLA-B alleles accurately. Earlier analysis looked at TCR beta V segments, and most were productive about 87% or about 30% of the time.

Sequencing input: PBMCs. The chain employs TRBV9 and TRBJ1-6; 9 bases agree with TRBD1. The receptor's source is a woman aged 45 to 65 in good health and CMV-seropositive. CDR3: CASSVSSTGGNSPLHF. The CDR3 bases are TGTGCCAGCAGCGTTTCATCGACAGGGGGTAATTCACCCCTCCACTTT. The variable domain in full, with the rest retrieved from reference TRBV9 and TRBJ1-6, is DSGVTQTPKHLITATGQRVTLRCSPRSGDLSVYWYQQSLDQGLQFLIQYYNGEERAKGNILERFSAQQFPDLHSELNLSSLELGDSALYFCASSVSSTGGNSPLHFGNGTRLTVT.